These 25 T cell receptor beta chains originate from one sample sequenced in a study of T cell responses to AZD1222 COVID-19 vaccine. The repertoire was sequenced with immunoSEQ multiplex PCR; TCRdb's copy has only in-frame clones and lacks some. The sample yields about 56,000 clones, around 85% seen once. The sequencing here drew on peripheral blood, taken on day 0 of AZD1222 vaccination. The receptors originated from an adult in good health.

The chain carries TRBV5-5 and TRBJ1-5; TRBD1 matches at 7 bases. The V gene end was trimmed by 4 bases and the J gene end by 0 bases; junction bases not matched to a gene: 4. This CDR3 contains 15 residues. The germline V gene encodes CDR1 SGHKS and CDR2 YYEKEE (reference sequence). This CDR3 is CASSRTGTSNQPQHF. The CDR3 nucleotides read TGTGCCAGCAGCCGGACAGGAACTAGCAATCAGCCCCAGCATTTT.

V usage is TRBV6-5 and J usage is TRBJ2-7; D possibly corresponds to TRBD2 (6 bases). V lost 8 bases, J lost 1 base, and 9 bases lay in between. The CDR3 totals 12 residues. Germline CDR1 and CDR2: MNHEY and SVGAGI. This chain's CDR3 is CASRDLSYEQYF. The CDR3 coding sequence is TGTGCCAGCCGGGACTTATCCTACGAGCAGTACTTC.

The chain carries TRBV6-2 or TRBV6-3 and TRBJ2-7, with 9 positions matching TRBD1. Germline V gene sequence: CDR1 MNHEY, CDR2 SVGEGT. The CDR3 is 14 amino acids. V lost 2 bases and J lost 10; bases outside the gene matches: 9. Written as DNA, the CDR3 is TGTGCCAGCAGTTACAGTCCCGGGACAGGGTTCCAGTACTTC. It translates to CASSYSPGTGFQYF.

The genes are TRBV28 and TRBJ1-6; TRBD1 is a possible D gene (5 bases). The CDR3 consists of 12 residues. V was shortened by 10 bases and J by 6 bases, with 10 bases between the two germline ends. Germline CDR1 and CDR2: MDHEN and SYDVKM. As DNA, the CDR3 is TGTGCCACCCGGACAAGTAATTCACCCCTCCACTTT. Its protein product is CATRTSNSPLHF.

This chain connects TRBV28 to TRBJ1-3; perhaps TRBD1 as D (6 bases). The CDR3 consists of 16 residues. Trimming took 5 bases from V and 5 from J, leaving 19 bases between them. Germline CDR1 MDHEN, CDR2 SYDVKM. In DNA form, the CDR3 reads TGTGCCAGCAGTCTATCACAGGGTGCGTCCCGAAACACCATATATTTT. Translated, it gives CASSLSQGASRNTIYF.

The V and J genes are TRBV5-4 and TRBJ2-7, with a weak D call TRBD1 (5 bases). Germline values: CDR1 SGHNT, CDR2 YYREEE (reference sequence). V lost 3 bases to trimming and J lost 3 bases, with 7 bases between them. The CDR3 totals 12 residues. CDR3 sequence (DNA): TGTGCCAGCAGCTCTGACAGCTACGAGCAGTACTTC. It yields the protein CASSSDSYEQYF.

The chain has TRBV28 and TRBJ1-5, with 7 bases identical to TRBD1. V lost 2 bases, J lost 3 bases, and 10 bases stayed unmatched. CDR3 length: 17 amino acids. CDR1 and CDR2 (germline): MDHEN, SYDVKM. The CDR3 coding sequence is TGTGCCAGCAGTTTAGACCCCCCCGGACAGGTCAATCAGCCCCAGCATTTT. This codes for CASSLDPPGQVNQPQHF.

This chain uses TRBV5-8 with TRBJ1-1; D not resolved. CDR3 length: 13 residues. CDR1 SGHTS and CDR2 YDEGEE come from the germline V gene. V was trimmed by 5 bases and J by 5 bases, leaving 13 bases between them. The CDR3 is CASSSSRWTEAFF. The DNA for the CDR3 is TGTGCCAGCAGTTCCTCGCGTTGGACTGAAGCTTTCTTT.

The chain couples TRBV28 to TRBJ2-2; 7 bases agree with TRBD1. Per the germline V gene, CDR1 is MDHEN and CDR2 is SYDVKM. The V segment lost 2 bases and the J segment 6 bases; nucleotides outside the gene matches: 3. The CDR3 covers 14 residues. This CDR3 is CASSLVRGSGELFF. The CDR3 DNA reads TGTGCCAGCAGTTTAGTCAGGGGGTCCGGGGAGCTGTTTTTT.

This chain links TRBV9 with TRBJ2-2, with D unclear. Germline V gene sequence: CDR1 SGDLS, CDR2 YYNGEE. The CDR3 length is 12 residues. Trimming cost V 4 bases and J 8 bases, with 9 bases left between them. CDR3 DNA: TGTGCCAGCAGCTTCTTAGGTGGGGAGCTGTTTTTT. Its translation is CASSFLGGELFF.

This clone was seen only a few times. The CDR3 sequence is CASRAGTGELFF. In nucleotides, the CDR3 is TGTGCCTCCCGGGCGGGGACCGGGGAGCTGTTTTTT. The V and J genes are TRBV6-5 and TRBJ2-2, with a tentative D call TRBD2 (6 bases). The V end lost 11 bases, the J end lost 5 bases, and 12 bases lay between the germline ends. Germline V lookup: CDR1 MNHEY, CDR2 SVGAGI. CDR3 length: 12 amino acids.

The rearrangement links TRBV2 to TRBJ1-6; 8 bases fit TRBD1. The CDR3 runs to 15 residues. The V segment lost 5 bases and the J segment 5 bases; nucleotides outside the gene matches: 5. From germline, CDR1 is SNHLY and CDR2 FYNNEI. CDR3 region: CASSHGQGDNSPLHF. The CDR3 nucleotides read TGTGCCAGCAGTCATGGACAGGGAGATAATTCACCCCTCCACTTT. Full variable domain (outside the CDR3, taken from reference TRBV2 and TRBJ1-6): EPEVTQTPSHQVTQMGQEVILRCVPISNHLYFYWYRQILGQKVEFLVSFYNNEISEKSEIFDDQFSVERPDGSNFTLKIRSTKLEDSAMYFCASSHGQGDNSPLHFGNGTRLTVT.

This clone was picked up a small number of times. The genes are TRBV21-1 and TRBJ2-4; TRBD1 was called by the table and not checked on the DNA. TRBV21-1 is deemed a pseudogene. The CDR3 totals 20 residues. CDR3 protein: CASSKETGDGIRVAKNIQYF. CDR3 bases: TGTGCCAGCAGCAAGGAAACAGGGGATGGAATAAGGGTAGCCAAAAACATTCAGTACTTC.

The V call is TRBV11-2, the J call TRBJ2-3, with D perhaps assigned TRBD1 or TRBD2 (5 bases each). Germline V CDR1 and CDR2: SGHAT, FQNNGV. V shed 5 bases and J shed 3 bases, with 18 bases lying between them. The CDR3 consists of 16 residues. The CDR3 DNA sequence: TGTGCCAGCAGCCCTAGAGGGGTATTGGGGACAGATACGCAGTATTTT. Amino acid sequence: CASSPRGVLGTDTQYF. Based on the CDR3 plus reference TRBV11-2 and TRBJ2-3, the full variable domain is EAGVAQSPRYKIIEKRQSVAFWCNPISGHATLYWYQQILGQGPKLLIQFQNNGVVDDSQLPKDRFSAERLKGVDSTLKIQPAKLEDSAVYLCASSPRGVLGTDTQYFGPGTRLTVL.

The V gene is TRBV19, the J gene TRBJ1-2; D not certain. Looked up from germline, CDR1 is LNHDA and CDR2 is SQIVND (reference sequence). The CDR3 has 14 amino acids. With 10 bases removed from V and 2 bases from J, the gap between germline ends came to 17 bases. Here the CDR3 DNA reads TGTGCCACCCTTTCGGGTCCTTCCAACTATGGCTACACCTTC. Translation gives CATLSGPSNYGYTF.

The rearrangement links TRBV9 to TRBJ1-6; weak D call: TRBD1 (5 bases). This CDR3 spans 15 amino acids. Germline V gene data show CDR1 as SGDLS and CDR2 as YYNGEE. V was shortened by 0 bases and J by 8 bases, with 12 bases between the two germline ends. CDR3 DNA: TGTGCCAGCAGCGTAGCTACGGGGGTGGATTCACCCCTCCACTTT. Translated: CASSVATGVDSPLHF.

A single count supports this clone. The genes are TRBV6-4 and TRBJ1-3; tentative D call: TRBD1 (6 bases). Deletions cut 0 bases from V and 1 base from J, with 7 bases between. Germline V CDR1 and CDR2: MRHNA, SNTAGT. The CDR3 loop spans 15 amino acids. CDR3 loop: CASSDSGQSGNTIYF. The CDR3 DNA reads as TGTGCCAGCAGTGACTCTGGACAGTCTGGAAACACCATATATTTT.

The rearrangement links TRBV5-8 to TRBJ2-3; TRBD1 is a possible D gene (5 bases). CDR1 and CDR2 from the germline V gene are SGHTS and YDEGEE. The V end lost 2 bases, the J end lost 4 bases, and 11 bases lay between the germline ends. The CDR3 has 14 amino acids. CDR3 residues: CASSFRGRADTQYF. CDR3 sequence (DNA): TGTGCCAGCAGCTTTAGGGGCAGGGCAGATACGCAGTATTTT.

This rearrangement joins TRBV2 to TRBJ1-2; 10 bases are a match to TRBD1. The CDR3 runs 15 residues. The V gene end was trimmed by 9 bases and the J gene end by 0 bases; junction bases not matched to a gene: 7. CDR1 SNHLY and CDR2 FYNNEI come from the germline V gene. As DNA, the CDR3 is TGTGCCAGGAGACAGGGGGCGCAGGCTAACTATGGCTACACCTTC. This codes for CARRQGAQANYGYTF.

This chain links TRBV7-8 with TRBJ1-4; possibly TRBD1 for D (5 bases). The V gene's germline CDR1 is SGHVS and CDR2 FQNEAQ. V lost 6 bases and J 0 bases, leaving 17 bases between the germline ends. This CDR3 region has 17 residues. The CDR3 DNA sequence: TGTGCCAGCAGGCGGCGTTCAGGGATCGCAACTAATGAAAAACTGTTTTTT. The encoded protein is CASRRRSGIATNEKLFF.

This clone was observed a single time. The chain carries TRBV3-1 (or the pseudogene TRBV3-2) and TRBJ2-7; D possibly corresponds to TRBD1 (7 bases). The CDR3 spans 13 residues. V shed 6 bases and J shed 3 bases, with 12 bases lying between them. Germline V gene lookup returns CDR1 LGHDT and CDR2 YNNKEL (reference sequence). CDR3 nucleotide sequence: TGTGCCAGCAGGCGACAGGGAGGCTACGAGCAGTACTTC. This encodes CASRRQGGYEQYF.

This chain links TRBV27 with TRBJ1-1; 9 bases are shared with TRBD1. V was pared by 2 bases and J by 3 bases, with 4 bases of the junction left unmatched. Germline lookup yields CDR1 MNHEY and CDR2 SMNVEV (reference sequence). CDR3 size: 15 residues. The CDR3 loop reads CASSLTDRGDTEAFF. For the CDR3, the DNA is TGTGCCAGCAGTTTAACGGACAGGGGCGACACTGAAGCTTTCTTT.

The chain employs TRBV11-1 and TRBJ2-1; a weak D match, TRBD2 (6 bases). Germline CDR1 reads SGHAT; CDR2 reads FQDESV (reference sequence). V was pared by 6 bases and J by 7 bases, with 22 bases between. CDR3 size: 16 residues. This CDR3 is CASRQNFRDLGNEQFF. The CDR3 DNA follows: TGTGCCAGCAGGCAAAACTTCCGGGACTTAGGAAATGAGCAGTTCTTC.

V is TRBV28 and J is TRBJ1-4, with 9 bases aligning to TRBD1. From germline, CDR1 is MDHEN and CDR2 SYDVKM. Trimming at V came to 5 bases and at J to 5 bases, leaving 6 bases not matched to a gene. This CDR3 comprises 15 residues. CDR3 sequence (DNA): TGTGCCAGCAGTGGATTGGGACAGGGAAATGAAAAACTGTTTTTT. Its protein product is CASSGLGQGNEKLFF.

V usage is TRBV11-2 and J usage is TRBJ1-4; D uncertain. V lost 1 base and J 4 bases, leaving 4 bases between the germline ends. This CDR3 has 13 residues. Germline CDR1 and CDR2: SGHAT and FQNNGV. The CDR3 DNA sequence: TGTGCCAGCAGCTTAGGCGGTAATGAAAAACTGTTTTTT. It is translated as CASSLGGNEKLFF.